Listed here is a single T cell receptor beta chain. The record originates from a study of blood T cell repertoires in COVID-19. V was shortened by 3 bases and J by 13 bases, with 22 bases between the two germline ends. Germline CDR1 is SNHLY and CDR2 is FYNNEI. The CDR3 covers 15 residues. Data came from immunoSEQ multiplex PCR; TCRdb stores just in-frame clones and leaves some out. The sample carries 130,000 to 150,000 clones, about 87% recorded once. The sample was peripheral blood. This sequence originates from a woman aged 45-59 years with acute or convalescent COVID-19. The chain is built from TRBV2 and TRBJ2-1, with D perhaps matching TRBD1 (5 bases). CDR3 loop: CASSDGSFRTMVQFF. DNA of the CDR3: TGTGCCAGCAGTGACGGCTCCTTCAGGACAATGGTACAGTTCTTC.